This passage covers 8 T cell receptor beta chains from one sample sequenced in a study of cytomegalovirus exposure and HLA in healthy donors. With 60 Vbeta and 13 Jbeta primers, the PCR was carried out. Generated by immunoSEQ multiplex PCR, the TCRdb table keeps only in-frame clones and is missing some. The table has fewer than 150,000 clones, 60% to 85% seen once. Sequenced: PBMCs. The receptors stem from a man between 18 and 35 years old in good health and CMV-seronegative.

This chain uses TRBV11-2 with TRBJ2-7, with D possibly TRBD1 on 6 matching bases. Trimming cost V 3 bases and J 3 bases, with 15 bases left between them. Germline V gene data show CDR1 as SGHAT and CDR2 as FQNNGV. The CDR3 contains 15 residues. The CDR3 is CASSLGWTAIYEQYF. The CDR3 nucleotides read TGTGCCAGCAGCTTGGGGTGGACAGCCATCTACGAGCAGTACTTC.

In its sample, this clone was seen once. CDR3 sequence: CASSDRNYRPDTQYF. In DNA, the CDR3 is TGTGCCAGCAGTGACAGGAACTACCGCCCGGATACGCAGTATTTT. The rearrangement links TRBV6-4 to TRBJ2-3; D gene unclear. V gave up 2 bases and J gave up 6 bases, with 15 bases separating them. CDR3 length equals 15 residues. Germline CDR1 is MRHNA and CDR2 is SNTAGT.

This rearrangement joins TRBV7-3 to TRBJ2-1; TRBD1 matches 8 bases. CDR3 length: 15 amino acids. Trimming at V came to 2 bases and at J to 8 bases, leaving 8 bases not matched to a gene. Germline V gene sequence: CDR1 SGHTA, CDR2 FQGTGA. The DNA of the CDR3 is TGTGCCAGCAGCTTAGCAGGGGGCGCGAGCCATGAGCAGTTCTTC. It is translated as CASSLAGGASHEQFF.

The chain couples TRBV5-1 to TRBJ2-5; TRBD2 aligns across 14 bases. The CDR3 runs to 14 residues. Germline V gives CDR1 SGHRS, CDR2 YFSETQ. The J segment lost 5 bases and the V segment lost 6 bases, leaving 3 bases of the junction unmatched. Here the CDR3 reads CASNRLAGGETQYF. As DNA, the CDR3 is TGCGCCAGCAACCGACTAGCGGGAGGGGAGACCCAGTACTTC.

The rearrangement uses TRBV7-3 and TRBJ2-5, with unresolved D. The CDR3 covers 14 residues. V shed 2 bases and J shed 5 bases, with 12 bases lying between them. CDR1 and CDR2 (germline): SGHTA, FQGTGA. As DNA, the CDR3 is TGTGCCAGCAGCTTACGCGGTATCTCGGAGACCCAGTACTTC. Its protein is CASSLRGISETQYF.

J is TRBJ1-5 and V is TRBV7-9; TRBD1 aligns across 8 bases. Germline loops: CDR1 SEHNR, CDR2 FQNEAQ (reference sequence). J was trimmed by 1 base and V by 5 bases; bases with no gene match: 4. The CDR3 is made up of 15 amino acids. The CDR3 here is CASSAPGGSNQPQHF. The CDR3 nucleotides are TGTGCCAGCAGCGCTCCAGGGGGCAGCAATCAGCCCCAGCATTTT.

This clone was counted a single time. The CDR3 DNA follows: TGTGCCAGCAGCCGTGGAGGGTCTGGGGCCAACGTCCTGACTTTC. Translation gives CASSRGGSGANVLTF. The gene calls are TRBV7-9 and TRBJ2-6, with D possibly matching TRBD2 (6 bases). With 5 bases removed from V and 1 base from J, the gap between germline ends came to 9 bases. The V gene's germline CDR1 is SEHNR and CDR2 FQNEAQ (reference sequence). This CDR3 spans 15 amino acids.

The J gene is TRBJ2-7, the V gene TRBV28; 9 nucleotides agree with TRBD1. Germline CDR1 MDHEN, CDR2 SYDVKM. The CDR3 totals 13 residues. The J segment lost 5 bases and the V segment lost 6 bases, leaving 5 bases of the junction unmatched. DNA of the CDR3: TGTGCCAGCAGGGGACAGGGATTAGACGAGCAGTACTTC. It is translated as CASRGQGLDEQYF.